This TCR beta chain comes out of a study of identical twins. This clonotype was seen repeatedly, ten times or more. The ends were cut back, 5 bases at V and 2 bases at J, with 19 bases in the middle. Germline V gene data show CDR1 as SQVTM and CDR2 as ANQGSEA. CDR3 size: 16 residues. TCRdb reanalysed the 5' RACE reads using MiXCR and keeps one entry per CDR3 protein. Seen here are about 700,000 distinct CDR3 sequences, 8.6% observed once, and the top ten hold 0.98%. The data were also submitted as part of a second study, on yellow fever vaccine responses in identical twins.

The chain links TRBV29-1 to TRBJ2-1, with a tentative D call TRBD1 (6 bases). This receptor was obtained from a woman aged 18-30 years in good health. The source material was PBMCs. The CDR3 sequence: CSVQGSQVPPYNEQFF. DNA of the CDR3: TGCAGCGTTCAGGGGTCACAGGTCCCGCCCTACAATGAGCAGTTCTTC.